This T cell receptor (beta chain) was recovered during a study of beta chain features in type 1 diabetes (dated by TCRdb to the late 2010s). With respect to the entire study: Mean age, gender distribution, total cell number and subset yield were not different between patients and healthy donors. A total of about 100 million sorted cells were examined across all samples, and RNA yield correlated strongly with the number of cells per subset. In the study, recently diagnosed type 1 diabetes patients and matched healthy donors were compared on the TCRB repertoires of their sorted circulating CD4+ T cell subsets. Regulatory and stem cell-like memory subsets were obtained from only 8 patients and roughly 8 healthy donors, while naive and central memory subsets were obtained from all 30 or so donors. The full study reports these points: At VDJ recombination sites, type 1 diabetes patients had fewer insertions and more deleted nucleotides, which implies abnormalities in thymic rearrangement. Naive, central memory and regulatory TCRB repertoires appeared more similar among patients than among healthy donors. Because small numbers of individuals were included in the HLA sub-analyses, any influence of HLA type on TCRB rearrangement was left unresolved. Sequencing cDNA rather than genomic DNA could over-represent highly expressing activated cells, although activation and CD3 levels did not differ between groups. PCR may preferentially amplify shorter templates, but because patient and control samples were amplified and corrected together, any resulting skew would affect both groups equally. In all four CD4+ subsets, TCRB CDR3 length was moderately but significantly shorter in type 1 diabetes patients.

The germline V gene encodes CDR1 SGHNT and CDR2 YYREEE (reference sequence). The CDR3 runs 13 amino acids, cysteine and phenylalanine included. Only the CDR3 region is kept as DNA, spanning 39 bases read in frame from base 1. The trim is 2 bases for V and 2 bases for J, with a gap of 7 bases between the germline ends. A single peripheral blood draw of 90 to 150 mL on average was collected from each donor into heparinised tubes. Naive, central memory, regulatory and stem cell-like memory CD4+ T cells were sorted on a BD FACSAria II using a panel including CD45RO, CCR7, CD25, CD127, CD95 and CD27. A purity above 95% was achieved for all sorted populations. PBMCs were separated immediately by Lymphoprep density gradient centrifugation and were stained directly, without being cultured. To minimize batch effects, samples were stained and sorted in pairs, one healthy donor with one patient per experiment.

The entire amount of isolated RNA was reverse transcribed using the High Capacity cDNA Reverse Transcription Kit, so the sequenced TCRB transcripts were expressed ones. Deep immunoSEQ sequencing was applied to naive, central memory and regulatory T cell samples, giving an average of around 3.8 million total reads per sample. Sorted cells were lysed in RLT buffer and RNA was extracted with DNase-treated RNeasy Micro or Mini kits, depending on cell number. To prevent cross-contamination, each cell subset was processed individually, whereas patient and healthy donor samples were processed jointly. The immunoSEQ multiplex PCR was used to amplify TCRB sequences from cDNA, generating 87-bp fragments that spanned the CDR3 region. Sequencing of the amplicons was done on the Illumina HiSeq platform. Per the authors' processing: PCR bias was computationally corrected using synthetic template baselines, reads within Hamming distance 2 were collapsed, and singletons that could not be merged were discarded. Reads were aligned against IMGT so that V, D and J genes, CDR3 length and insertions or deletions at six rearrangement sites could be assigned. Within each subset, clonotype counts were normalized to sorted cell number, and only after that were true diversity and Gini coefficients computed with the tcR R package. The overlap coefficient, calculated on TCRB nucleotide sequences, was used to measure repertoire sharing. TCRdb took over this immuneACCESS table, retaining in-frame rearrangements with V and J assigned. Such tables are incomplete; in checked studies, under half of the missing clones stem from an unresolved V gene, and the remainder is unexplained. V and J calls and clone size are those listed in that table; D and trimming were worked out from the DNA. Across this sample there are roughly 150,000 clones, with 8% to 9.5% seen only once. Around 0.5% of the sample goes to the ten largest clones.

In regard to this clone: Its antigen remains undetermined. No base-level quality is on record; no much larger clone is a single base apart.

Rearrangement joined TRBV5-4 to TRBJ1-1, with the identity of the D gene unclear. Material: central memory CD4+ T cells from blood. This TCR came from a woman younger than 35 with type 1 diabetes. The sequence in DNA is TGTGCCAGCAGCTTTGGCACCAACACTGAAGCTTTCTTT. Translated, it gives CASSFGTNTEAFF.